This T cell receptor (beta chain) was profiled in a study of blood T cell repertoires in COVID-19. The authors' processing: Estimates of nucleated cell counts were drawn from the amplification of reference gene primers. This table comes from immunoSEQ multiplex PCR, and its TCRdb copy is limited to in-frame clones, with some not included. That table supplies the V and J calls and clone size; D and trimming were determined from the DNA. The table shows fewer than 250,000 clones, with 84% occurring only once. Germline-derived CDR1 and CDR2 are SEHNR and FQNEAQ (reference sequence). Germline trimming cut 5 bases from V and 1 base from J; bases unmatched to any gene: 4. The CDR3 loop spans 15 amino acids.

Sequenced sample: peripheral blood. The source is a woman over 75 with COVID-19, enrolled during active disease. The J gene is TRBJ2-2, the V gene TRBV7-9; 7 bases are shared with TRBD1. In DNA form, the CDR3 reads TGTGCCAGCAGCCTTGGACAGGTGAACACCGGGGAGCTGTTTTTT. Amino acid sequence: CASSLGQVNTGELFF.